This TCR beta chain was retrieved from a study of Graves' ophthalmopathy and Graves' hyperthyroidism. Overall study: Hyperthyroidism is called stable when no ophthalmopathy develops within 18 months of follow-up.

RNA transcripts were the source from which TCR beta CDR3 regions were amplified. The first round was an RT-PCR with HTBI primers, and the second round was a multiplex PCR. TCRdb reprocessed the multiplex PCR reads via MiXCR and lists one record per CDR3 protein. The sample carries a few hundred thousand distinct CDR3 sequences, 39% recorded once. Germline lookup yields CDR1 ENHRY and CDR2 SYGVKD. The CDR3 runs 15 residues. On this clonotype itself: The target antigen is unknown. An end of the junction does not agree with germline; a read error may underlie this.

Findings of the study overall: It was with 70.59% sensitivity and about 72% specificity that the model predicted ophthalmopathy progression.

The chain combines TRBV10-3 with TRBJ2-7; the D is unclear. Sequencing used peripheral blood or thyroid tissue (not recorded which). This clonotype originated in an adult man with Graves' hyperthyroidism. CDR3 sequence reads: CASSLRRQVNYEQYF. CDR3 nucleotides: TGTGCCAGCAGTTTACGGCGGCAGGTGAATTACGAGCAGTACTTC.